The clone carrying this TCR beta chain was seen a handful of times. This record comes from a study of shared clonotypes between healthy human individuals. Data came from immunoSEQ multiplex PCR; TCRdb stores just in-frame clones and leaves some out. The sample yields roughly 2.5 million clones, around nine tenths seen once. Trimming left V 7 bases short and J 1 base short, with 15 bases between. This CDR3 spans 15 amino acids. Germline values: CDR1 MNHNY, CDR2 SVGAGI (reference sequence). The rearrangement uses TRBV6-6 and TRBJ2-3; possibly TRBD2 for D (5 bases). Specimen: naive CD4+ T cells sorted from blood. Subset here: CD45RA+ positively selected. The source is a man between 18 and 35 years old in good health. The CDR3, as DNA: TGTGCCAGCACCCAAGGACGAGCGGGCACAGATACGCAGTATTTT. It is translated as CASTQGRAGTDTQYF.